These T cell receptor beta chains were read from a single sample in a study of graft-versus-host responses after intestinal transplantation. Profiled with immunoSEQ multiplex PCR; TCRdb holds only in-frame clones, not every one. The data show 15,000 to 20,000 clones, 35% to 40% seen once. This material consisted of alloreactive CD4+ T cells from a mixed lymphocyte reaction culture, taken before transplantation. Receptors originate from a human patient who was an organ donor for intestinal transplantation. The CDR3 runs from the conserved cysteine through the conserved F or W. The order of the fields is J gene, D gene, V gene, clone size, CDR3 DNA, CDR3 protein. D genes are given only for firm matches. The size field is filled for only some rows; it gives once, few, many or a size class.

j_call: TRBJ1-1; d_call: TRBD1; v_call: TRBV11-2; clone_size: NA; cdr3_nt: TGTGCCAGCAGCTTGACAGGGGACACTGAAGCTTTCTTT; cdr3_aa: CASSLTGDTEAFF
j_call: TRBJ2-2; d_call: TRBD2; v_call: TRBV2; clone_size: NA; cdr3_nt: TGTGCCAGCAGTGAAGCGCCTCGAGCGGGGGGCCGACTGTTTTTT; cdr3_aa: CASSEAPRAGGRLFF
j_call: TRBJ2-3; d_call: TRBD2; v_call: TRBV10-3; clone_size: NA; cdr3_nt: TGTGCCATCAGTGAGTCGGGACTAGCGGGAGCAGATACGCAGTATTTT; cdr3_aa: CAISESGLAGADTQYF
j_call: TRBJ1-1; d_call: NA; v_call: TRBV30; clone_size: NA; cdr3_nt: TGTGCCTGGAGTGTACTCAGGAACACTGAAGCTTTCTTT; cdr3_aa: CAWSVLRNTEAFF
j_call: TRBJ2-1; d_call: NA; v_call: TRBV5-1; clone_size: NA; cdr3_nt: TGCGCCAGCAGCTCCCCTTTAGGGCTCTACAATGAGCAGTTCTTC; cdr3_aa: CASSSPLGLYNEQFF
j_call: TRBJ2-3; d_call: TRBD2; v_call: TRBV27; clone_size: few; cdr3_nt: TGTGCCAGCAGTTTAGGCGGGGTGGTAGCGGGAGGCCGAGATACGCAGTATTTT; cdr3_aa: CASSLGGVVAGGRDTQYF
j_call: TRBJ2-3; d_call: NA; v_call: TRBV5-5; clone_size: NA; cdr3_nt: TGTGCCAGCAGCTTGGCTGGCAGTACGCAGTATTTT; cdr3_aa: CASSLAGSTQYF
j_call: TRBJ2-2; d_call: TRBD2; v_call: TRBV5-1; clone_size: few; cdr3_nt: TGCGCCAGCAGCTCGGGACTAGCAGTAAACACCGGGGAGCTGTTTTTT; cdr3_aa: CASSSGLAVNTGELFF
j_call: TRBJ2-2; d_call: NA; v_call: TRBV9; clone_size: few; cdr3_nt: TGTGCCAGCAGCGCCGGATATCCCGCGAACACCGGGGAGCTGTTTTTT; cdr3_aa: CASSAGYPANTGELFF
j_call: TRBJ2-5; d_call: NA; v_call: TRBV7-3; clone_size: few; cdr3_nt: TGTGCCAGCAGCTTAACTGACCGCAAGACCCAGTACTTC; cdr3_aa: CASSLTDRKTQYF
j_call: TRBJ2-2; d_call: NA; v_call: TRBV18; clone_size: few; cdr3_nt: TGTGCCAGCTCACCCGCCCTTCTGAACACCGGGGAGCTGTTTTTT; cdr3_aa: CASSPALLNTGELFF
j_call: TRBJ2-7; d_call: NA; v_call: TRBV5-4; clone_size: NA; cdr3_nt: TGTGCCAGCAGCTCGGGACTGGTTGCCGACGAGCAGTACTTC; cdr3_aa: CASSSGLVADEQYF
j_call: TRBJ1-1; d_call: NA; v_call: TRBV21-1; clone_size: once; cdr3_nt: TGTGCCAGCGGGGCGTCGTGGAAGAACACTGAAGCTTTCTTT; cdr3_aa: CASGASWKNTEAFF
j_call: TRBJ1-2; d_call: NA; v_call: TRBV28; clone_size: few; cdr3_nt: TGTGCCAGCAGTTTATGGCTGGTCAGGGGCATAGCTAACTATGGCTACACCTTC; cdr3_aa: CASSLWLVRGIANYGYTF
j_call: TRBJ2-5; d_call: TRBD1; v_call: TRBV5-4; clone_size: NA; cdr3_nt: TGTGCCAGCATCCAAAGAACAGGGGGAAAAGAGACCCAGTACTTC; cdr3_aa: CASIQRTGGKETQYF
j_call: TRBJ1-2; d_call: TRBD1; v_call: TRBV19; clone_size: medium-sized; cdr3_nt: TGTGCCAGTAGTATCGGGGGACAGGGGGCGCGAGGCTACACCTTC; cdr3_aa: CASSIGGQGARGYTF
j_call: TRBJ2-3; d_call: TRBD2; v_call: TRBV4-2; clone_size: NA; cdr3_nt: TGTGCCAGCAGCCAAGCACGTAGCGGGGAAGGATCAGATACGCAGTATTTT; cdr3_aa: CASSQARSGEGSDTQYF
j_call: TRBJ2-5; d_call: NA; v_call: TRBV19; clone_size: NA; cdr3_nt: TGTGCCAGTAGTATGGGGACTCCCGGGGGGACCCAGTACTTC; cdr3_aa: CASSMGTPGGTQYF
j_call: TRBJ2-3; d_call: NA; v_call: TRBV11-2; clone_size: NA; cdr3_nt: TGTGCCAGCAGCTTGGCGGGGAAGGTCCCCGATACGCAGTATTTT; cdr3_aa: CASSLAGKVPDTQYF
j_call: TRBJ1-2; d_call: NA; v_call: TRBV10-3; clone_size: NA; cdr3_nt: TGTGCCATCAGTGTGGGGGGGACTAACTATGGCTACACCTTC; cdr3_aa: CAISVGGTNYGYTF
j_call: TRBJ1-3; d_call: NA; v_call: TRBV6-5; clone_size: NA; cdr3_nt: TGTGCCAGCAGTTACTCTGCGGGACACACCATATATTTT; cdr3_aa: CASSYSAGHTIYF
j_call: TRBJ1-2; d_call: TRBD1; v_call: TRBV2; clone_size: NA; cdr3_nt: TGTGCCAGCAGTGAAACACACAGGGGTGGCTACACCTTC; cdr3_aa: CASSETHRGGYTF
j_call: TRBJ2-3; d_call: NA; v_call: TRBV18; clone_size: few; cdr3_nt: TGTGCCAGCTCACCTCGGGACTGGAAGGGCACAGATACGCAGTATTTT; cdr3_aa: CASSPRDWKGTDTQYF
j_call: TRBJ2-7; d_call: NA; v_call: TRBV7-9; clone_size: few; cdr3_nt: TGTGCCAGCAGTGAAGGGTACTACGAGCAGTACTTC; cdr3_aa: CASSEGYYEQYF
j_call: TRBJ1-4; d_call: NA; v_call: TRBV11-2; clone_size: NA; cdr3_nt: TGTGCCAGCAGCCCCGGGTCAGCTAATGAAAAACTGTTTTTT; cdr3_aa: CASSPGSANEKLFF
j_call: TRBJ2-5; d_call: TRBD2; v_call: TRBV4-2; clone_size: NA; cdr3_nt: TGTGCCAGCAGCCAAGACTGGACTAGCGTTTACTTC; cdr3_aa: CASSQDWTSVYF
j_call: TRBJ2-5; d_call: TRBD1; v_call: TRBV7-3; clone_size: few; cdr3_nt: TGTGCCAGCAGCTTAACGGCACAGGGGGGTGAGACCCAGTACTTC; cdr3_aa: CASSLTAQGGETQYF
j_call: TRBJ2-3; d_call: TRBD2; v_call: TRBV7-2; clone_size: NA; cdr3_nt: TGTGCCAGCAGCTCACCCACGGGACTAGCGGATACGCAGTATTTT; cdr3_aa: CASSSPTGLADTQYF
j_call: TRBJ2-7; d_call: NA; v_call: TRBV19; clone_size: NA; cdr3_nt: TGTGCCAGTAGTACCCGGGACGGCTACGAGCAGTACTTC; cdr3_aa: CASSTRDGYEQYF
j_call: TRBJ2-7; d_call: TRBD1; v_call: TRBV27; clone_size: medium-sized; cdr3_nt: TGTGCCAGCAGTTTTAAGGGGGCAGACGCCTACGAGCAGTACTTC; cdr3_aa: CASSFKGADAYEQYF
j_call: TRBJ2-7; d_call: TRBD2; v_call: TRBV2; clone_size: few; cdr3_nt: TGTGCCAGCAGTGAACTAGCGGCGATTTCCTACGAGCAGTACTTC; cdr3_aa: CASSELAAISYEQYF
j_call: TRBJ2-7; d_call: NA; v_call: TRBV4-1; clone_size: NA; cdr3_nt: TGTGCCAGCAGCCAACTTTCAGCCAAAGCCTACGAGCAGTACTTC; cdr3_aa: CASSQLSAKAYEQYF
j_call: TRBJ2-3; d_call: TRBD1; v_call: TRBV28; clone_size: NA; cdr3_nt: TGTGCCAGCAGTCTCGGGACAGGATTTTATAGCACAGATACGCAGTATTTT; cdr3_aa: CASSLGTGFYSTDTQYF
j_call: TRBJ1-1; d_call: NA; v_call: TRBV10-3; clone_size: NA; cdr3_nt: TGTGCCTCAAACCGGGGGATGAACACTGAAGCTTTCTTT; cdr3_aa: CASNRGMNTEAFF
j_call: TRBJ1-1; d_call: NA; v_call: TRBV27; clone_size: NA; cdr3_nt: TGTGCCAGCAGTCCCACCTATCTGACGGGGATTATGAACACTGAAGCTTTCTTT; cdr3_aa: CASSPTYLTGIMNTEAFF
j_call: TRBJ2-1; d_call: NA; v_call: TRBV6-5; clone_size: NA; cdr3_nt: TGTGCCATCAGTGGCGGTAGCGCCTACAATGAGCAGTTCTTC; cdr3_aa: CAISGGSAYNEQFF